These 27 T cell receptor beta chains originate from one sample sequenced in a study of T cell repertoires in cytomegalovirus infection. These receptors lack a known antigen. TCRdb called the reads again in MiXCR, with one record for every CDR3 protein. Counted here are around 800,000 distinct CDR3 sequences, 30% to 35% occurring once; the ten biggest clones make up under 15%. The sample consisted of cultured CD8+ T cells from PBMCs, taken from culture after CMV antigen stimulation. Receptors originate from a human donor in good health (CMV status not recorded). Some clones in this sample may be carry-over from other donors' samples.

The chain carries TRBV19 and TRBJ2-7; maybe TRBD2 (5 bases). CDR3 size: 15 residues. Trimming removed 0 bases from V and 0 bases from J, with 9 bases in between. Germline-derived CDR1 and CDR2 are LNHDA and SQIVND (reference sequence). CDR3: CASSIDLRGSYEQYF. CDR3 DNA sequence: TGTGCCAGTAGTATAGATCTCCGGGGCTCCTACGAGCAGTACTTC.

The chain is built from TRBV7-2 and TRBJ1-5, with D hard to call. This CDR3 region has 12 residues. V lost 1 base and J 5 bases, leaving 3 bases between the germline ends. CDR1 is SGHTA, CDR2 FQGNSA, per germline. CDR3 in amino acids: CASSLEHQPQHF. The CDR3 nucleotides read TGTGCCAGCAGCTTAGAGCATCAGCCCCAGCATTTT.

J is TRBJ2-5 and V is TRBV14, with D uncertain. With 4 bases removed from V and 4 bases from J, the gap between germline ends came to 10 bases. Germline assignment: CDR1 SGHDN and CDR2 FVKESK. CDR3 length: 13 residues. As DNA, the CDR3 is TGTGCCAGCAGCCGATGGTCCGGAGAGACCCAGTACTTC. The encoded protein is CASSRWSGETQYF. Full variable domain (outside the CDR3, taken from reference TRBV14 and TRBJ2-5): EAGVTQFPSHSVIEKGQTVTLRCDPISGHDNLYWYRRVMGKEIKFLLHFVKESKQDESGMPNNRFLAERTGGTYSTLKVQPAELEDSGVYFCASSRWSGETQYFGPGTRLLVL.

This clonotype has only one observation. The V call is TRBV6-2 or TRBV6-3, the J call TRBJ2-1; weak D call: TRBD2 (5 bases). In germline, CDR1 is MNHEY, CDR2 SVGEGT. Trimming stripped 7 bases from V and 8 bases from J, with 15 bases between. This CDR3 is built from 13 residues. The CDR3 protein is CASTYGGLDEQFF. In nucleotides, the CDR3 is TGTGCCAGCACCTATGGCGGACTCGATGAGCAGTTCTTC.

The chain links TRBV12-5 to TRBJ2-7; a weak D match, TRBD2 (6 bases). Looked up from germline, CDR1 is LGHNT and CDR2 is FRNRAP. Trimming took 4 bases from V and 5 from J, leaving 12 bases between them. The CDR3 length is 13 residues. As DNA, the CDR3 is TGTGCTAGTGGTTCCCCGCCGGGGGACGAGCAGTACTTC. Translating it yields CASGSPPGDEQYF.

The table lists this clonotype with a few counts. The chain has TRBV6-5 and TRBJ1-2; tentatively, D is TRBD1 (5 bases). Germline values: CDR1 MNHEY, CDR2 SVGAGI. Trimming left V 5 bases short and J 4 bases short, with 14 bases between. The CDR3 covers 14 residues. This chain's CDR3 is CASSLAGTAYGYTF. The CDR3 region has the DNA TGTGCCAGCAGTCTTGCCGGGACGGCCTATGGCTACACCTTC.

DNA of the CDR3: TGTGCCAGCAGTTACACCAAAGTCGGAGCCTTAGGGCCACCCAAAGAGCCTCAACTGTTTTTT. Protein sequence: CASSYTKVGALGPPKEPQLFF. The chain is built from TRBV6-5 and TRBJ1-4; no clear D gene. The CDR3 sequence is 21 residues long. Trimming removed 2 bases from V and 12 bases from J, with 37 bases in between. The germline V gene has CDR1 MNHEY and CDR2 SVGAGI.

This clonotype was seen at least ten times. The V call is TRBV12-3 or TRBV12-4, the J call TRBJ2-2, with D unclear. The CDR3 is 14 amino acids. V was clipped by 6 bases and J by 1 base, with 9 bases between them. CDR3 in amino acids: CASSLALNTGELFF. The CDR3 region has the DNA TGTGCCAGCAGCTTGGCTTTGAACACCGGGGAGCTGTTTTTT.

V is TRBV7-6 and J is TRBJ2-5; 7 nucleotides match TRBD2. Germline values: CDR1 SGHVS, CDR2 FNYEAQ. This CDR3 has 14 residues. The junction had 8 bases not matched to a gene; V was cut back by 5 bases and J by 5 bases. DNA for the CDR3: TGTGCCAGCAGCCCCCGGGGAGGGGTGGAGACCCAGTACTTC. It translates to CASSPRGGVETQYF.

This clonotype was counted between two and nine times. The chain couples TRBV4-1 to TRBJ2-7; 9 nucleotides agree with TRBD1. This CDR3 region has 15 residues. Germline V gives CDR1 MGHRA, CDR2 YSYEKL. V shed 7 bases and J 4 bases; nucleotides not matched to a gene: 11. DNA for the CDR3: TGCGCCAGCACCGCATCCAACAGGGGGCCGTACGAGCAGTACGTC. Translated, it gives CASTASNRGPYEQYV.

With regard to this clonotype: No conserved phenylalanine or tryptophan ends this CDR3, so it is likely a read error. V gene TRBV7-2 combines with J gene TRBJ2-7, with 12 nucleotides matching TRBD2. The V gene's germline CDR1 is SGHTA and CDR2 FQGNSA. Germline trimming cut 1 base from V and 2 bases from J; bases unmatched to any gene: 6. This CDR3 contains 17 residues. As DNA, the CDR3 is TGTGCCAGCAGCTTAGGGACTAGCGGGGCCTCCGCCTACGAGCAGTACCTC. Protein product: CASSLGTSGASAYEQYL.

The V gene is TRBV12-3 or TRBV12-4, the J gene TRBJ2-6; D remains unclear. V was cut by 3 bases and J by 0 bases, with 24 bases left in between. The CDR3 runs to 21 residues. CDR3 in DNA: TGTGCCAGCAGTTTTTTGAACGCTGATCTGGCCCCTCGCTCTGGGGCCAACGTCCTGACTTTC. Its protein product is CASSFLNADLAPRSGANVLTF.

The chain recombines TRBV7-2 with TRBJ2-7; D perhaps matches TRBD1 (5 bases). CDR3 length: 13 residues. V shed 6 bases and J shed 2 bases, with 11 bases lying between them. CDR1 is SGHTA and CDR2 is FQGNSA in the germline V gene. The CDR3 coding sequence is TGTGCCAGCAGTGTTGACAGCACCTACGAGCAGTACTTC. Its translation: CASSVDSTYEQYF.

V and J are TRBV6-5 and TRBJ2-7; D may be TRBD1 or TRBD2 (6 bases each). The V gene lost 1 base and the J gene lost 2 bases, with 15 bases spanning the gap. Germline V gives CDR1 MNHEY, CDR2 SVGAGI. CDR3 length: 16 residues. CDR3 protein: CASSYYRGGTAYEQYF. The CDR3 bases are TGTGCCAGCAGTTACTACCGAGGGGGGACGGCCTACGAGCAGTACTTC.

This clonotype was observed a handful of times. The V gene is TRBV5-1, the J gene TRBJ2-3; D is uncertain. The CDR3 length is 15 residues. The V end lost 2 bases, the J end lost 0 bases, and 10 bases lay between the germline ends. Per the germline V gene, CDR1 is SGHRS and CDR2 is YFSETQ. CDR3 residues: CASSFNPSSTDTQYF. DNA for the CDR3: TGCGCCAGCAGCTTTAATCCCTCTAGCACAGATACGCAGTATTTT. Full variable domain (outside the CDR3, taken from reference TRBV5-1 and TRBJ2-3): KAGVTQTPRYLIKTRGQQVTLSCSPISGHRSVSWYQQTPGQGLQFLFEYFSETQRNKGNFPGRFSGRQFSNSRSEMNVSTLELGDSALYLCASSFNPSSTDTQYFGPGTRLTVL.

In this sample, this clonotype turned up many times. This chain links TRBV12-5 with TRBJ2-1, with D possibly being TRBD1 (5 bases). Germline CDR1 and CDR2: LGHNT and FRNRAP. CDR3 length equals 20 residues. The V end lost 0 bases, the J end lost 0 bases, and 21 bases lay between the germline ends. This CDR3 reads CASGLVQQILGPYSYNEQFF. In nucleotides, the CDR3 is TGTGCTAGTGGTTTGGTACAACAAATTCTGGGGCCGTACTCCTACAATGAGCAGTTCTTC.

This clonotype has a handful of counts. This chain links TRBV7-9 with TRBJ2-7; D possibly corresponds to TRBD2 (6 bases). This CDR3 is built from 15 residues. The V gene lost 1 base and the J gene lost 3 bases, with 13 bases spanning the gap. Per the germline V gene, CDR1 is SEHNR and CDR2 is FQNEAQ (reference sequence). The CDR3 region has the DNA TGTGCCAGCAGCTTAGTGGGTCGGGGGAGCTACGAGCAGTACTTC. Its translation is CASSLVGRGSYEQYF.

V usage is TRBV18 and J usage is TRBJ2-4; the D is unclear. CDR3 length equals 12 residues. Germline V gene data show CDR1 as KGHSH and CDR2 as LQKENI. V was pared by 2 bases and J by 5 bases, with 4 bases between. The CDR3 loop reads CASSPSENIQYF. CDR3 nucleotides: TGTGCCAGCTCACCATCAGAAAACATTCAGTACTTC.

The rearrangement uses TRBV27 and TRBJ1-2, with 7 bases matching TRBD1. The J segment lost 4 bases and the V segment lost 5 bases, leaving 10 bases of the junction unmatched. This CDR3 region has 15 residues. Germline-derived CDR1 and CDR2 are MNHEY and SMNVEV (reference sequence). CDR3 coding DNA: TGTGCCAGCAGTCTCTCCCTGACAGGGCTCTATGGCTACACCTTC. The encoded protein is CASSLSLTGLYGYTF.

Only a few counts were recorded for this clonotype. This chain connects TRBV7-8 to TRBJ2-3; 10 nucleotides align to TRBD1. Germline CDR1 SGHVS, CDR2 FQNEAQ. V gave up 5 bases and J gave up 6 bases; unmatched junction bases: 5. CDR3 length equals 14 residues. CDR3: CASSIRQGADTQYF. As DNA, the CDR3 is TGTGCCAGCAGCATTAGACAGGGGGCGGATACGCAGTATTTT.

The chain joins TRBV6-5 to TRBJ1-4; D is perhaps TRBD1 (5 bases). The CDR3 consists of 16 residues. V lost 0 bases to trimming and J lost 9 bases, with 17 bases between them. The germline gives CDR1 MNHEY, CDR2 SVGAGI. The CDR3 DNA reads as TGTGCCAGCAGTTACTCTTCCGGGACGGTTATGAAAAAACTGTTTTTT. Its protein is CASSYSSGTVMKKLFF.

V gene TRBV12-3 or TRBV12-4 combines with J gene TRBJ1-2; 10 bases are a match to TRBD1. Trimming took 6 bases from V and 6 from J; bases not matched to a gene: 4. This CDR3 has 13 residues. CDR3 coding DNA: TGTGCCAGCAGGCACGGGACAGGGGATGGCTACACCTTC. Residues: CASRHGTGDGYTF.

The chain uses TRBV14 and TRBJ2-6; 8 nucleotides agree with TRBD1. Germline assignment: CDR1 SGHDN and CDR2 FVKESK. The CDR3 is 16 amino acids. With V trimmed by 3 bases and J by 0 bases, 1 base remained unmatched. The CDR3 DNA reads as TGTGCCAGCAGCCAGGGACAGGCCTCTGGGGCCAACGTCCTGACTTTC. This gives the protein CASSQGQASGANVLTF.

The chain links TRBV2 to TRBJ2-7; D might be TRBD2 (5 bases). V lost 1 base, J lost 4 bases, and 23 bases lay in between. There are 18 residues in the CDR3. Germline values: CDR1 SNHLY, CDR2 FYNNEI. CDR3 nucleotides: TGTGCCAGCAGTGAAGGTGGGTTTGGAGAGGGCCTGGCTTACGAGCAGTACTTC. It specifies CASSEGGFGEGLAYEQYF.

Comments on this clonotype: Given a much more abundant clone one base away, this may be a read error. This sequence joins TRBV7-9 and TRBJ2-6; no clear D gene. The CDR3 totals 15 residues. Per germline, CDR1 SEHNR and CDR2 FQNEAQ (reference sequence). The V end was cut by 1 base, the J end by 2 bases, with 6 bases between. The chain's CDR3 is CASSLGAAGANVLTF. In nucleotides, the CDR3 is TGTGCCAGCAGCTTAGGGGCAGCTGGGGCCAACGTCCTGACTTTC.

In this sample, this clonotype turned up a few times. One junction end does not reproduce the germline sequence, and a read error may be involved. J is TRBJ2-5 and V is TRBV7-7; 8 bases are shared with TRBD2. Germline lookup yields CDR1 SSHAT and CDR2 FNYEAQ (reference sequence). The CDR3 sequence is 17 residues long. The CDR3 spells CASSFNVIAGGQETQYF. The CDR3 DNA sequence: TGTGCTAGCAGCTTTAATGTAATCGCGGGGGGCCAAGAGACCCAGTACTTC.

The chain couples TRBV20-1 to TRBJ1-2; 8 bases agree with TRBD1. The CDR3 is made up of 15 amino acids. From germline, CDR1 is DFQATT and CDR2 SNEGSKA (reference sequence). V trimming: 5 bases; J trimming: 5 bases; junction bases outside the gene matches: 13. The CDR3 coding sequence is TGCAGTGCTCCCCAAGGTGGCAGGGGGCAATATGGCTACACCTTC. Its translation: CSAPQGGRGQYGYTF.